What follows is one T cell receptor beta chain and its context. No antigen is known for it. No much larger clonotype is one base removed from it; base qualities were not supplied. The donors were a few dozen Caucasian individuals from Russia, aged roughly 6 to 100 years, who were systemically healthy. Each donor gave 8.5 to 10 milliliters of peripheral blood, collected into EDTA-treated Vacutainer tubes. Ficoll-Paque density-gradient centrifugation was used to isolate PBMCs, with at least 6.5 million per sample. Total RNA was extracted from PBMCs with Trizol reagent, with at least 6 micrograms obtained per sample. For every donor, flow cytometry on a PBMC aliquot measured the percentage of naive CD45RAhigh/CD27high T cells. The junction shows trimming of 3 bases on V and 0 bases on J, plus 8 bases between the germline ends. According to the germline V gene (reference sequence), CDR1 reads DFQATT and CDR2 reads SNEGSKA. Including cysteine and phenylalanine, the CDR3 has 13 amino acids. The entry retains the CDR3 DNA only, 39 bases that are in frame from base 1.

The data stem from a study of blood T cells in healthy people across ages (dated by TCRdb to the mid-2010s). The study in broad terms: Template switching captured roughly one uniquely barcoded TCR beta cDNA molecule per two T cells in model experiments. To track age-related changes in TCR beta repertoire diversity, the study relied on deep sequencing normalized with unique cDNA molecular identifiers. Four age groups were formed from the donors: young (average approximately 15 years), middle-aged (around 40), aged (over 55) and long-lived (82). Donors of different ages were randomly distributed across sequencing lanes to avoid experimental bias. The study analyzed two additional independent replicas of 1 million unique cDNA reads from the same blood draw for two donors, one aged 18 to 29 and one aged 80 or older. Paper-wide results and their limitations: A strong correlation was found between observed TCR beta diversity and the percentage of naive T cells measured by flow cytometry. Because profiling used bulk unsorted PBMCs, naive and antigen-experienced compartments could not be compared conclusively. Donor CMV infection status was unknown, potentially confounding age-related changes in expanded clonotypes. Observed TCR beta diversity per million T cells fell roughly linearly with age, and a significant reduction was already apparent by age around 40. Compared with the aged group, the long-lived group had more naive CD4+ T cells, fewer expanded clones and increased TCR diversity, a pattern suggesting age selection. Total diversity estimates from one million sequenced T cells were considered lower bounds and underestimates.

The library was produced with 5' RACE. Sequencer: Illumina HiSeq 2500. A second PCR of about 7 to 12 cycles was performed with a sample-barcoded 5' primer and a J-beta primer mix. A unique molecular identifier was introduced onto each TCR beta cDNA molecule by a template-switch 5' adaptor carrying 12 random nucleotides. Each sample yielded at least 3 million CDR3-containing paired-end reads. The Mint cDNA synthesis kit, primed by a TRBC-specific oligonucleotide, was used to synthesize first-strand cDNA from all RNA. All cDNA was treated with uracil-DNA glycosylase and then went through a first 18-cycle PCR with the universal primers M1SS and BC2_uni_R. Concerning the study's data processing: Normalization of each sample was performed by random selection of 1 million high-quality reads, each carrying a distinct molecular identifier. Instead of being binned into consensus sequences, reads that shared molecular identifiers were thrown out. MiTCR, run with a Q25 quality threshold and the strictest error-elimination algorithm, handled CDR3 identification, clonotype clustering and error correction. A nonparametric unseen species model using Euler transformation provided a lower-bound estimate of total TCR beta diversity. The public reads were reprocessed in TCRdb via fastp at Q25 and MiXCR, keeping in-frame beta chains. Each CDR3 protein gets just one entry, which takes the most common genes and DNA from the rows behind it. These V and J calls rely on TCRdb rather than the paper's analysis. The sample contains hundreds of thousands of distinct CDR3 sequences, approximately 50% of them found a single time. Under 35% of the sample goes to the ten largest clones.

This receptor was identified in a woman in her sixties in good health. What was sequenced was blood. This chain joins TRBV20-1 to TRBJ1-1; no D gene can be assigned with confidence. The base sequence is TGCAGTGCTAGTCCGCTAATGAACACTGAAGCTTTCTTT. The translation is CSASPLMNTEAFF.